This TCR beta chain was identified during a study of early T cells in non-severe SARS-CoV-2 infection. Across the whole study: Sequencing was performed on bulk RNA from unsorted whole blood, leaving chains unpaired.

The CDR3 contains 17 residues. Germline V gene data show CDR1 as LGHNA and CDR2 as YNFKEQ. V was shortened by 0 bases and J by 10 bases, with 22 bases between the two germline ends. This clonotype was picked up a small number of times. Individual cDNA molecules were tagged with unique molecular identifiers, the study reported. Each CDR3 protein is one row after TCRdb ran MiXCR on the 5' RACE reads. The sample yields 45,000 to 60,000 distinct CDR3 sequences, approximately 8% seen once. Source material: whole blood. V usage is TRBV4-2 and J usage is TRBJ2-1; the D gene is possibly TRBD2 (6 bases). The sequence derives from an adult who was a healthcare worker with PCR-confirmed SARS-CoV-2 infection or an uninfected control (not recorded which). CDR3 amino acids: CASSQDPGSGVGLEQFF. Written as DNA, the CDR3 is TGTGCCAGCAGCCAAGATCCGGGATCGGGAGTCGGTCTGGAGCAGTTCTTC.